This entry concerns a single TCR beta chain. Its antigen is not identified. A read error may account for a junction end that differs from germline. CDR3 length: 14 amino acids. Germline CDR1 SGHTA, CDR2 FQGNSA. Libraries were prepared by immunoSEQ multiplex PCR; TCRdb keeps only in-frame clonotypes and omits some of them. The sample consists of some 42,000 clones, about four fifths of them appearing once. These data are taken from a study of lymphopenia after photon versus proton radiotherapy. Study-wide results and limits: Oligoclonal CD8+ Temra expansion after nadir drove photon patients' diversity drop. Only patients who died were analyzed for survival; proton advantage is unproven. Proton therapy kept repertoires fairly stable, unlike photons, which gained effector/memory cells. In patients who died, overall survival fell as post-nadir TCR diversity dropped more.

The chain joins TRBV7-2 to TRBJ2-7, with TRBD2 matching over 8 bases. This sample comprised peripheral blood, obtained from a patient treated with proton-based radiotherapy. The sequence was collected from a woman aged 70-85 years with pancreatic cancer. The CDR3 protein is CASSLQRPGLETHF. The CDR3 coding sequence is TGTGCCAGCAGTCTACAACGACCGGGACTAGAAACGCACTTC.